This TCR beta chain was retrieved from a study of blood T cell repertoires in COVID-19. In the study's own analysis: The assay estimated nucleated cells by amplifying reference gene primers. Only in-frame clones appear in the TCRdb table, and some are missing; sequencing was by immunoSEQ multiplex PCR. The DNA was the basis for D and trimming; V, J and clone size are from that table. This sample has about 74,000 clones, with about nine tenths found just once. Material for sequencing was peripheral blood. The clonotype comes from a middle-aged man with acute or convalescent COVID-19.

DNA of the CDR3: TGCGCCAGCATGAGCAGGGGGGACACCGGGGAGCTGTTTTTT. It is translated as CASMSRGDTGELFF. V and J are TRBV5-1 and TRBJ2-2, with D maybe TRBD1 (7 bases). This CDR3 is 14 amino acids long. The germline CDR1 and CDR2 sequences are SGHRS and YFSETQ. The ends were cut back, 6 bases at V and 3 bases at J, with 12 bases in the middle.